This T cell receptor (beta chain) was obtained from a study of T cell changes during pregnancy in multiple sclerosis. The CDR3 covers 15 residues. Germline V gene lookup returns CDR1 MGHRA and CDR2 YSYEKL. Trimming stripped 2 bases from V and 5 bases from J, with 15 bases between. Profiling relied on immunoSEQ multiplex PCR, and the TCRdb table lists in-frame clones only, not all of them. The sample gives tens of thousands of clones, just over 90% of which show up once; about 0.42% is in the top ten. The clonotype comes from a female donor with multiple sclerosis, enrolled in a pregnancy study. The chain recombines TRBV4-1 with TRBJ2-5; tentatively, D is TRBD2 (5 bases). The sample here was CD4+ T cells from peripheral blood mononuclear cells, taken before pregnancy. The CDR3 region has the DNA TGCGCCAGCAGCCAATTCGGACTTATAGGGGAGACCCAGTACTTC. It translates to CASSQFGLIGETQYF.